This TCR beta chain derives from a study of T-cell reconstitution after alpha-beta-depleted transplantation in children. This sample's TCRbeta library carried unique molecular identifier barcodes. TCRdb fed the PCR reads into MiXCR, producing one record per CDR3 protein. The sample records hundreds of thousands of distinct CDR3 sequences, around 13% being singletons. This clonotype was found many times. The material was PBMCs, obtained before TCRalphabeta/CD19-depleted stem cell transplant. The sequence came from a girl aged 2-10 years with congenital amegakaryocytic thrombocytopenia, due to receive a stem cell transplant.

CDR3 sequence: CAISESGGDQPQHF. The CDR3 region has the DNA TGTGCCATCAGTGAGTCAGGGGGCGATCAGCCCCAGCATTTT. V usage is TRBV10-3 and J usage is TRBJ1-5, with 7 bases fitting TRBD1. The CDR3 spans 14 residues. Per germline, CDR1 ENHRY and CDR2 SYGVKD. V lost 0 bases, J lost 5 bases, and 1 base stayed unmatched.